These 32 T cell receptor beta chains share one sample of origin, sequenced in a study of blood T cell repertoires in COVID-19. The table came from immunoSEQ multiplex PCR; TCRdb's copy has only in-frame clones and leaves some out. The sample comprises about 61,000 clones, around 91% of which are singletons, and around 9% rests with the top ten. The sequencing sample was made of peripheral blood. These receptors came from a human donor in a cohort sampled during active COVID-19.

The CDR3 DNA sequence: TGCGCCAGCAGCTTGCAGGGATTCGGACCCGAGCAGTACTTC. Its protein is CASSLQGFGPEQYF. V usage is TRBV5-1 and J usage is TRBJ2-7, with D maybe TRBD1 (5 bases). Germline V gives CDR1 SGHRS, CDR2 YFSETQ. This CDR3 is built from 14 residues. With 1 base removed from V and 6 bases from J, the gap between germline ends came to 14 bases. The full variable domain, in which reference TRBV5-1 and TRBJ2-7 provide the parts outside the CDR3, is KAGVTQTPRYLIKTRGQQVTLSCSPISGHRSVSWYQQTPGQGLQFLFEYFSETQRNKGNFPGRFSGRQFSNSRSEMNVSTLELGDSALYLCASSLQGFGPEQYFGPGTRLTVT.

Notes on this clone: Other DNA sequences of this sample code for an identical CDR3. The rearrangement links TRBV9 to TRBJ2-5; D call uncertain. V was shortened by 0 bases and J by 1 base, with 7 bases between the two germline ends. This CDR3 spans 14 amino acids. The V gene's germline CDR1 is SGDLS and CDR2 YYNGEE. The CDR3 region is CASSVGTAQETQYF. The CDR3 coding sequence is TGTGCCAGCAGCGTAGGCACAGCCCAAGAGACCCAGTACTTC.

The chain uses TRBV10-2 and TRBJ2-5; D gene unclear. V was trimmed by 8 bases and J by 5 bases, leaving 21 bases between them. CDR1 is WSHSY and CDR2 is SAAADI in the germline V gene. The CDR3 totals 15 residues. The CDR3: CASATIEFPYETQYF. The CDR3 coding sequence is TGCGCCAGCGCCACCATAGAGTTCCCGTACGAGACCCAGTACTTC.

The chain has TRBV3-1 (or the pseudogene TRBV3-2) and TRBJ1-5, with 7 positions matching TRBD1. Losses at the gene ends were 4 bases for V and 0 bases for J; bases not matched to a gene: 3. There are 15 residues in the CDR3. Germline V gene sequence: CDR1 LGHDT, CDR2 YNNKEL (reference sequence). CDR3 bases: TGTGCCAGCAGCCGCACAGGGGATAGCAATCAGCCCCAGCATTTT. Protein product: CASSRTGDSNQPQHF.

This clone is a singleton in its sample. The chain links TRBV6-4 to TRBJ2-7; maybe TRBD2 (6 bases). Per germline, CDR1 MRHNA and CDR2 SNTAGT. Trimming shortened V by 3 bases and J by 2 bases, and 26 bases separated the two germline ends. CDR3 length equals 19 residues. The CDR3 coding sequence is TGTGCCAGCAGTGATGGCAGGAAACCTTTCGGGAGAGGAGCCTACGAGCAGTACTTC. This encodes CASSDGRKPFGRGAYEQYF.

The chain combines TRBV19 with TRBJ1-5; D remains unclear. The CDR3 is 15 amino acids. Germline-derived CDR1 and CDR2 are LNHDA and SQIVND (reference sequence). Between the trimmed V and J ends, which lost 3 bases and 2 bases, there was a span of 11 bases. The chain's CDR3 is CASSMEGKRNQPQHF. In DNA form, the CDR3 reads TGTGCCAGTAGTATGGAGGGTAAGCGCAATCAGCCCCAGCATTTT.

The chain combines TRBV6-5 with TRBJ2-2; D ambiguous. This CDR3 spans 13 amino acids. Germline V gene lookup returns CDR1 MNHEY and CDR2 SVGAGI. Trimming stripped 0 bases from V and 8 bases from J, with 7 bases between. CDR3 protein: CASSYSRPGELFF. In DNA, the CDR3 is TGTGCCAGCAGTTACTCGAGGCCAGGGGAGCTGTTTTTT.

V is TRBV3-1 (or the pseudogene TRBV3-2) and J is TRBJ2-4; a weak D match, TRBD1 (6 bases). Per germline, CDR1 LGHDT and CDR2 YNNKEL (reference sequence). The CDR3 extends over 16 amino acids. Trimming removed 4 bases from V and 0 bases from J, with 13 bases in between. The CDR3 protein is CASSLDRTLAKNIQYF. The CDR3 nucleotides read TGTGCCAGCAGCCTCGACAGGACCCTAGCCAAAAACATTCAGTACTTC.

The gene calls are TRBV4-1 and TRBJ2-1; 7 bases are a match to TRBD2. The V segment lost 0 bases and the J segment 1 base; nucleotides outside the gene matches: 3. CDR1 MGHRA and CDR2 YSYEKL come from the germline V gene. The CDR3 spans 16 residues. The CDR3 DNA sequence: TGCGCCAGCAGCCAAGATTCTAGCGGATCCTACAATGAGCAGTTCTTC. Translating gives CASSQDSSGSYNEQFF.

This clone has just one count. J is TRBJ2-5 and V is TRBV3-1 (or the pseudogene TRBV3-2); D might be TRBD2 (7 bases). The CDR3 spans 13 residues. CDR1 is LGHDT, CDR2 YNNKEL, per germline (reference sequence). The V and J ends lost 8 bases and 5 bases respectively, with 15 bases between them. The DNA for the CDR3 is TGTGCCAGCCGAGGGCGGGGGCTGGAGACCCAGTACTTC. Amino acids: CASRGRGLETQYF.

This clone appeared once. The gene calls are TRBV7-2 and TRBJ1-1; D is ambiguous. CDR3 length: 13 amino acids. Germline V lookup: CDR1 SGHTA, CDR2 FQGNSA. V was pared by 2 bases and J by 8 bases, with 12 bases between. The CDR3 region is CASSLIIHREAFF. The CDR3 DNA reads TGTGCCAGCAGCTTAATCATTCATCGGGAAGCTTTCTTT. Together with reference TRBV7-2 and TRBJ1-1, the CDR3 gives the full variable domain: GAGVSQSPSNKVTEKGKDVELRCDPISGHTALYWYRQSLGQGLEFLIYFQGNSAPDKSGLPSDRFSAERTGGSVSTLTIQRTQQEDSAVYLCASSLIIHREAFFGQGTRLTVV.

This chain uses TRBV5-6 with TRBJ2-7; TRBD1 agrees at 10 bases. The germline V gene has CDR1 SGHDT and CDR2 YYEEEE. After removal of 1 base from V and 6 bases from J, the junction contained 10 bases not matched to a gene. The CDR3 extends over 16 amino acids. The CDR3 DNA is TGTGCCAGCAGCTTGTTCTGGGGACAGGGGAGGGTCGAGCAGTACTTC. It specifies CASSLFWGQGRVEQYF.

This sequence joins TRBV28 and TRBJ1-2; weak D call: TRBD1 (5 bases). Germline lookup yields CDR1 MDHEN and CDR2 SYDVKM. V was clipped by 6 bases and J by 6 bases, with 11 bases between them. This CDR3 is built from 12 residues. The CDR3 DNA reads TGTGCCAGCAGGAAACAGGTAGATGGCTACACCTTC. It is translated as CASRKQVDGYTF.

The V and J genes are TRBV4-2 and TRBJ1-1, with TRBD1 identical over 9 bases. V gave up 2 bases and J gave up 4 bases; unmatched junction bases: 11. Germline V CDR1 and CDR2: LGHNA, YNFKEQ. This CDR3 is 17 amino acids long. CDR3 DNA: TGTGCCAGCAGCCAACCCGGGACAGGGCGAGGGGGCACTGAAGCTTTCTTT. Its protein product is CASSQPGTGRGGTEAFF.

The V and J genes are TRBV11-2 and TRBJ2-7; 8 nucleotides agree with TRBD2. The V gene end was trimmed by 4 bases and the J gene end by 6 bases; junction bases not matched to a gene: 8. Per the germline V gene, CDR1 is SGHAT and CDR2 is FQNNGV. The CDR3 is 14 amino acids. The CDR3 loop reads CASSSVGLASEQYF. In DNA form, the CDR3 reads TGTGCCAGCAGCTCAGTCGGACTAGCCAGCGAGCAGTACTTC.

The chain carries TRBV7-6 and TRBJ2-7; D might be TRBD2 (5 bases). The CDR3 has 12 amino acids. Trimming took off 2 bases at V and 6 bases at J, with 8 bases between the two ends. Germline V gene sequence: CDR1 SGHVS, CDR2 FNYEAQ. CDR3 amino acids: CASSLSGGEQYF. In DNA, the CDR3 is TGTGCCAGCAGCTTATCAGGAGGCGAGCAGTACTTC.

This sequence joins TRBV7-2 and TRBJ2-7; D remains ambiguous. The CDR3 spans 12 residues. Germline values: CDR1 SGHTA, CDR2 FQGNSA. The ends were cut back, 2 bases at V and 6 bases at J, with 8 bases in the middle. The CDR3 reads CASSLTFGEQYF. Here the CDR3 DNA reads TGTGCCAGCAGCTTAACGTTCGGCGAGCAGTACTTC.

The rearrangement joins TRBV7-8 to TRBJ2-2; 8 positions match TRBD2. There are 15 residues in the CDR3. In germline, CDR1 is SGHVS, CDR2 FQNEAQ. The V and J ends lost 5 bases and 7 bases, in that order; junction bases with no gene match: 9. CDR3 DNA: TGTGCCAGCAGCGGGACTAGTTTAATGATCGGGGAGCTGTTTTTT. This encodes CASSGTSLMIGELFF.

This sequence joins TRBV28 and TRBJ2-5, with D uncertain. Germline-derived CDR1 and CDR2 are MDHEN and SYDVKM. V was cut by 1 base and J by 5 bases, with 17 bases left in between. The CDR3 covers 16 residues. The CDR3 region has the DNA TGTGCCAGCAGTTTATTAAGCGTCATTGATGAGGAGACCCAGTACTTC. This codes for CASSLLSVIDEETQYF. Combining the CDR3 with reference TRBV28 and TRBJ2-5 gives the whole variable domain DVKVTQSSRYLVKRTGEKVFLECVQDMDHENMFWYRQDPGLGLRLIYFSYDVKMKEKGDIPEGYSVSREKKERFSLILESASTNQTSMYLCASSLLSVIDEETQYFGPGTRLLVL.

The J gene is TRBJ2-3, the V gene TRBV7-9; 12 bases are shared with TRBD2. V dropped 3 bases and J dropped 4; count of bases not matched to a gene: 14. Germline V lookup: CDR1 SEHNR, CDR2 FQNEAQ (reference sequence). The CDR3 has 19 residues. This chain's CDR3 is CASSFYRTSGVYGADTQYF. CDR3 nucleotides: TGTGCCAGCAGCTTTTACCGGACTAGCGGGGTCTACGGGGCAGATACGCAGTATTTT.

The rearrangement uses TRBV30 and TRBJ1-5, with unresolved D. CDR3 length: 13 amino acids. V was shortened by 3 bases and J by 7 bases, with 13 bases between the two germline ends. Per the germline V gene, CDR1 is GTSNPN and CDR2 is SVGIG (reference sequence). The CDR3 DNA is TGTGCCTGGAGCGGCGGGGAAGGCCAGCCCCAGCATTTT. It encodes CAWSGGEGQPQHF.

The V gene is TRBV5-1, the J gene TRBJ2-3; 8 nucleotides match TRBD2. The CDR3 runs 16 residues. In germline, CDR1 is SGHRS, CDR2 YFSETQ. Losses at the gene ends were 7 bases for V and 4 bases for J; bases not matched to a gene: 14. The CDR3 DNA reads TGCGCCAGCCAAACCACGGGAGCGGGAGTGGCAGATACGCAGTATTTT. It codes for CASQTTGAGVADTQYF.

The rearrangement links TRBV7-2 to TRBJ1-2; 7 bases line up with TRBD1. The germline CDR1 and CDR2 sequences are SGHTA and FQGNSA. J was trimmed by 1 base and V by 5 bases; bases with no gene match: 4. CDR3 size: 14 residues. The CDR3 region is CASSKYRGNYGYTF. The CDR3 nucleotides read TGTGCCAGCAGCAAGTACAGGGGTAACTATGGCTACACCTTC. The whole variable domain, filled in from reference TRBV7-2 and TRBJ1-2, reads GAGVSQSPSNKVTEKGKDVELRCDPISGHTALYWYRQSLGQGLEFLIYFQGNSAPDKSGLPSDRFSAERTGGSVSTLTIQRTQQEDSAVYLCASSKYRGNYGYTFGSGTRLTVV.

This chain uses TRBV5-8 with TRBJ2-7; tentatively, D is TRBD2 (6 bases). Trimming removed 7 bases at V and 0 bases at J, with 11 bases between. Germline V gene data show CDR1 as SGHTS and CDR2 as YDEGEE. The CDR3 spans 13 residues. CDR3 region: CASFRGNSYEQYF. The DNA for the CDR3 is TGTGCCAGCTTTCGGGGGAACTCCTACGAGCAGTACTTC.

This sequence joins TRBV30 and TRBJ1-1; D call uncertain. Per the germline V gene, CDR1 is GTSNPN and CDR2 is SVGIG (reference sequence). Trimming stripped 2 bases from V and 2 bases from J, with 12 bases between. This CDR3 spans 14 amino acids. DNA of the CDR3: TGTGCCTGGAGTCCCCTCGGTCTTAACACTGAAGCTTTCTTT. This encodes CAWSPLGLNTEAFF. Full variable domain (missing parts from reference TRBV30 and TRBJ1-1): SQTIHQWPATLVQPVGSPLSLECTVEGTSNPNLYWYRQAAGRGLQLLFYSVGIGQISSEVPQNLSASRPQDRQFILSSKKLLLSDSGFYLCAWSPLGLNTEAFFGQGTRLTVV.

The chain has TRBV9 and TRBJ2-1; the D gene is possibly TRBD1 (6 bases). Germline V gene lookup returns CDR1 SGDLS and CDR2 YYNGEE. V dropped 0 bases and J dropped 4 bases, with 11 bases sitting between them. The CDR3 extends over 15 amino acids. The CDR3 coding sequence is TGTGCCAGCAGCGTAGAGGCAGGGGATTACAATGAGCAGTTCTTC. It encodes CASSVEAGDYNEQFF.

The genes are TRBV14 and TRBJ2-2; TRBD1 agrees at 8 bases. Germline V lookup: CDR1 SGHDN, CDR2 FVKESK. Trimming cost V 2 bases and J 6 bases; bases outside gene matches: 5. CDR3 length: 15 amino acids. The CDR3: CASSQSQGAAGELFF. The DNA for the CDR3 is TGTGCCAGCAGCCAATCCCAGGGGGCTGCCGGGGAGCTGTTTTTT. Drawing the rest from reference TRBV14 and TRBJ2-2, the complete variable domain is EAGVTQFPSHSVIEKGQTVTLRCDPISGHDNLYWYRRVMGKEIKFLLHFVKESKQDESGMPNNRFLAERTGGTYSTLKVQPAELEDSGVYFCASSQSQGAAGELFFGEGSRLTVL.

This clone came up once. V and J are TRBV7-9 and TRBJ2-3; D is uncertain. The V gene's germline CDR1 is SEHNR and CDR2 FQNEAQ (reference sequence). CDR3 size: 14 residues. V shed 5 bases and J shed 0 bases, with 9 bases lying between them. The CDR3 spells CASSSEKSTDTQYF. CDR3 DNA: TGTGCCAGCAGCAGCGAGAAGAGCACAGATACGCAGTATTTT.

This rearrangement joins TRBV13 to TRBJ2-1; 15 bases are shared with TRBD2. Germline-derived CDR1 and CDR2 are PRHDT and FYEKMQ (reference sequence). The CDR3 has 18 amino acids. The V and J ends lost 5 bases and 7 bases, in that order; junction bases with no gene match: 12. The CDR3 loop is CASSLLWTSGGAGNEQFF. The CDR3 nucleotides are TGTGCCAGCAGCCTACTCTGGACTAGCGGGGGGGCAGGTAATGAGCAGTTCTTC.

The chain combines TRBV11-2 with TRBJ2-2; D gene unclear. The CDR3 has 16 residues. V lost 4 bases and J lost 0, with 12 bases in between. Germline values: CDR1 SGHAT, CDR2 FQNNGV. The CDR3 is CASSSRLPSNTGELFF. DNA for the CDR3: TGTGCCAGCAGCTCCAGATTACCTTCGAACACCGGGGAGCTGTTTTTT.

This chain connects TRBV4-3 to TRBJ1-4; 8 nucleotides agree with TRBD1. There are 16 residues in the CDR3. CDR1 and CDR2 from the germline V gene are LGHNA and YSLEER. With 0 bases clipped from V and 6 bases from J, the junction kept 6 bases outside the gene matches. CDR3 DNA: TGCGCCAGCAGCCAAGATGTCCGGACAGGGTATGAAAAACTGTTTTTT. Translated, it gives CASSQDVRTGYEKLFF.

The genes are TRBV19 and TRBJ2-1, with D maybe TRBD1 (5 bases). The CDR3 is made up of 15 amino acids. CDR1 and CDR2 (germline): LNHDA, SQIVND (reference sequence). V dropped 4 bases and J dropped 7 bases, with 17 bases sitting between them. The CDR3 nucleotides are TGTGCCAGTAGTAAATTTCAGGGCCAGCAAAATGAGCAGTTCTTC. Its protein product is CASSKFQGQQNEQFF.